This entry lists 15 T cell receptor beta chains sequenced from one sample in a study of cytomegalovirus exposure and HLA in healthy donors (dated by TCRdb to about 2017). Receptor libraries were prepared by the immunoSEQ multiplex PCR assay. For the multiplex PCR, a mixture combining 60 forward primers for TCR Vbeta segments and 13 reverse primers for TCR Jbeta segments was used. The clones in this table, taken by TCRdb from immuneACCESS, are in-frame only. Not every clone is retained; where verified, under half of the shortfall comes from an unresolved V gene, and the cause of the rest is unknown. In all, the sample holds 150,000 to 200,000 clones, and approximately 80% of those were seen once. The top ten clones comprise over 13% of the sample. The sequenced sample consisted of PBMCs. Receptor source: a woman in her forties in good health and CMV-seronegative.

In its sample, this clone was seen a few times. The rearrangement links TRBV6-4 to TRBJ2-5, with 10 nucleotides matching TRBD2. V gave up 2 bases and J gave up 4 bases; unmatched junction bases: 4. The CDR3 is made up of 15 amino acids. Germline assignment: CDR1 MRHNA and CDR2 SNTAGT. CDR3 protein: CASSDRAGGVETQYF. Written as DNA, the CDR3 is TGTGCCAGCAGTGACCGAGCGGGGGGGGTAGAGACCCAGTACTTC.

This chain connects TRBV18 to TRBJ1-3, with D maybe TRBD1 (5 bases). The CDR3 loop spans 14 amino acids. V shed 8 bases and J shed 0 bases, with 11 bases lying between them. Germline V gives CDR1 KGHSH, CDR2 LQKENI. The CDR3 DNA follows: TGTGCCAGCACCCGACAGTACTCTGGAAACACCATATATTTT. This translates into CASTRQYSGNTIYF.

The V gene is TRBV19, the J gene TRBJ2-7; TRBD1 matches at 7 bases. V shed 7 bases and J 5 bases; nucleotides not matched to a gene: 11. CDR1 and CDR2 from the germline V gene are LNHDA and SQIVND (reference sequence). The CDR3 is 14 residues long. The CDR3 reads CASTSKQGFDEQYF. Written as DNA, the CDR3 is TGTGCCAGTACGAGTAAACAGGGGTTCGACGAGCAGTACTTC.

This chain joins TRBV6-5 and TRBJ2-7; 7 bases align to TRBD1. Germline V gene sequence: CDR1 MNHEY, CDR2 SVGAGI. This CDR3 is built from 15 residues. The V and J ends lost 2 bases and 0 bases, in that order; junction bases with no gene match: 4. The CDR3 protein is CASSYPGQYSYEQYF. The CDR3 DNA is TGTGCCAGCAGTTACCCGGGACAGTACTCCTACGAGCAGTACTTC.

The V call is TRBV5-8, the J call TRBJ1-1; D remains unclear. The germline CDR1 and CDR2 sequences are SGHTS and YDEGEE. Trimming removed 1 base from V and 5 bases from J, with 15 bases in between. This CDR3 has 15 residues. The CDR3 spells CASSLKRATSTEAFF. CDR3 sequence (DNA): TGTGCCAGCAGCTTGAAGCGGGCTACTAGTACTGAAGCTTTCTTT.

There are a few counts of this clone. This rearrangement joins TRBV15 to TRBJ1-1; D call uncertain. V dropped 0 bases and J dropped 3 bases, with 14 bases sitting between them. CDR1 is LNHNV and CDR2 is YYDKDF in the germline V gene (reference sequence). The CDR3 is 16 residues long. The CDR3 reads CATSREIGRSDTEAFF. The CDR3 region has the DNA TGTGCCACCAGCAGAGAAATTGGGAGATCGGACACTGAAGCTTTCTTT.

This sequence joins TRBV28 and TRBJ1-2; D unclear. CDR1 is MDHEN and CDR2 is SYDVKM in the germline V gene. This CDR3 region has 13 residues. Trimming shortened V by 3 bases and J by 8 bases, and 13 bases separated the two germline ends. The CDR3 coding sequence is TGTGCCAGCAGTTTTCTGGCCGGGTTCGGCTACACCTTC. It codes for CASSFLAGFGYTF.

Written as DNA, the CDR3 is TGTGCCAGCAGCCAAGCCGGGACTAGCGGCCCGCTCGAGACCGGGGAGCTGTTTTTT. Its translation: CASSQAGTSGPLETGELFF. The chain uses TRBV4-2 and TRBJ2-2, with 11 bases that match TRBD2. Germline V gives CDR1 LGHNA, CDR2 YNFKEQ. The CDR3 has 19 amino acids. V dropped 1 base and J dropped 5; count of bases not matched to a gene: 12.

The chain is built from TRBV4-2 and TRBJ1-2; a possible D gene is TRBD1 (6 bases). V dropped 0 bases and J dropped 7 bases, with 12 bases sitting between them. CDR3 length equals 14 residues. Germline-derived CDR1 and CDR2 are LGHNA and YNFKEQ. As DNA, the CDR3 is TGTGCCAGCAGCCAAGAATCAGGGGCGGTTGGCTACACCTTC. It codes for CASSQESGAVGYTF.

This clone was detected once. This chain connects TRBV28 to TRBJ1-4, with D maybe TRBD1 (5 bases). The germline CDR1 and CDR2 sequences are MDHEN and SYDVKM. Trimming cost V 4 bases and J 3 bases, with 12 bases left between them. There are 15 residues in the CDR3. The DNA of the CDR3 is TGTGCCAGCAGTTCAACGGGGGGGGCTAATGAAAAACTGTTTTTT. The encoded protein is CASSSTGGANEKLFF.

The chain employs TRBV27 and TRBJ1-1; TRBD1 matches at 11 bases. The germline CDR1 and CDR2 sequences are MNHEY and SMNVEV (reference sequence). This CDR3 spans 15 amino acids. V lost 4 bases, J lost 1 base, and 2 bases stayed unmatched. The CDR3, as DNA: TGTGCCAGCAGTTGGGACAGGGGGGGGAACACTGAAGCTTTCTTT. Its translation is CASSWDRGGNTEAFF.

The V call is TRBV14, the J call TRBJ1-5; 7 bases are a match to TRBD1. Looked up from germline, CDR1 is SGHDN and CDR2 is FVKESK. V lost 4 bases, J lost 5 bases, and 2 bases stayed unmatched. The CDR3 contains 13 residues. CDR3 sequence (DNA): TGTGCCAGCAGCCGGGACAGCTATCAGCCCCAGCATTTT. As protein: CASSRDSYQPQHF. Combining the CDR3 with reference TRBV14 and TRBJ1-5 gives the whole variable domain EAGVTQFPSHSVIEKGQTVTLRCDPISGHDNLYWYRRVMGKEIKFLLHFVKESKQDESGMPNNRFLAERTGGTYSTLKVQPAELEDSGVYFCASSRDSYQPQHFGDGTRLSIL.

This clone was seen just once. The rearrangement links TRBV5-4 to TRBJ2-6; the D gene is possibly TRBD2 (7 bases). The CDR3 loop spans 16 amino acids. Looked up from germline, CDR1 is SGHNT and CDR2 is YYREEE (reference sequence). The V gene lost 4 bases and the J gene lost 1 base, with 12 bases spanning the gap. CDR3 loop: CASSPGGRSGANVLTF. CDR3 coding DNA: TGTGCCAGCAGCCCGGGGGGCAGGTCTGGGGCCAACGTCCTGACTTTC.

A note on this clone: A read error may produce the germline difference seen at one junction end. This chain joins TRBV11-3 and TRBJ2-7; 11 bases align to TRBD1. The germline V gene encodes CDR1 SGHNT and CDR2 YENEEA. The CDR3 runs to 15 residues. This CDR3 is CASSLEGTGGYEQYF. CDR3 nucleotides: TGTGCCAGCAGCCTAGAGGGGACAGGGGGCTACGAGCAGTACTTC.

This clone was observed a few times. This rearrangement joins TRBV5-1 to TRBJ1-2; TRBD1 aligns across 11 bases. J was trimmed by 8 bases and V by 3 bases; bases with no gene match: 12. The CDR3 has 16 residues. Germline V gene sequence: CDR1 SGHRS, CDR2 YFSETQ. In nucleotides, the CDR3 is TGCGCCAGCAGCTCGACACCCGGACAGGGGGCTTCCGGCTACACCTTC. It encodes CASSSTPGQGASGYTF.